A selection of T cell receptor beta chains follows, all from one sample in a study of PD-L1 blockade in urothelial cancer. TCRdb keeps only in-frame clones here, not all; method: immunoSEQ multiplex PCR. The table shows roughly 42,000 clones, with roughly nine tenths occurring only once. The source was PBMCs, collected around atezolizumab (anti-PD-L1) treatment. The receptors come from a man between 65 and 80 years old with urothelial cancer. CDR3s include the opening cysteine and the closing phenylalanine or tryptophan. D genes are given only for firm matches. For some rows the clone size is stated as once, few or many, or as a class when expanded; others skip it.

>TRBV28|-|-|TRBJ1-4
TGTGCCAGCAGTTTCGTCGACAGGAGAAGGGAAAAACTGTTTTTT
CASSFVDRRREKLFF
>TRBV18|TRBD1|-|TRBJ2-1
TGTGCCAGCTCACGAGACAGGGGGTTTATCGATGAGCAGTTCTTC
CASSRDRGFIDEQFF
>TRBV5-6|-|-|TRBJ2-7
TGTGCCAGCACCCCCCAGGGCTCCTTGTGGGAGCAGTACTTC
CASTPQGSLWEQYF
>TRBV23-1|TRBD1|-|TRBJ1-3
TGCGCCAGCAGTCGACCAGAAACCGGGACAGGGTCTGGAAACACCATATATTTT
CASSRPETGTGSGNTIYF
>TRBV18|-|-|TRBJ1-2
TGTGCCAGCTCACCACTTAACTATGGCTACGGCTACACCTTC
CASSPLNYGYGYTF
>TRBV4-2|-|once|TRBJ2-3
TGTGCCAGCAGCCAAGACAGGAGCACAGATACGCAGTATTTT
CASSQDRSTDTQYF
>TRBV19|-|-|TRBJ1-2
TGTGCCAGCTCGACCGGGGGTAACTATGGCTACACCTTC
CASSTGGNYGYTF
>TRBV20-1|-|-|TRBJ2-3
TGCAGTGCTAGGCGAGATACGCAGTATTTT
CSARRDTQYF
>TRBV15|TRBD1|-|TRBJ1-5
TGTGCCACCAGCTCCCGGGACAGGGGATTTCAGCCCCAGCATTTT
CATSSRDRGFQPQHF
>TRBV7-9|TRBD1|-|TRBJ1-3
TGTGCCAGCAGCGGGCGACAGGGATTTTCTGGAAACACCATATATTTT
CASSGRQGFSGNTIYF
>TRBV5-1|TRBD1|-|TRBJ2-1
TGCGCCAGCAGCTTGGGAGACAGGGGCTCCTACAATGAGCAGTTCTTC
CASSLGDRGSYNEQFF
>TRBV30|-|-|TRBJ2-7
TGTGCCTGGAGTCCCATCGGAGCGGAGGCCTACGAGCAGTACTTC
CAWSPIGAEAYEQYF
>TRBV27|-|-|TRBJ2-3
TGTGCCAGCAAGGCGGGTGATCGGGGAGATACGCAGTATTTT
CASKAGDRGDTQYF
>TRBV13|-|-|TRBJ2-7
TGTGCCAGCAGCTTAGAACGCGGCTACGAGCAGTACTTC
CASSLERGYEQYF
>TRBV5-1|-|-|TRBJ2-1
TGCGCCTCCCGGGGAGGAAATGAGCAGTTCTTC
CASRGGNEQFF
>TRBV28|-|-|TRBJ2-3
TGTGCCAGCAGTTTAGGAGGGGCTGGTACAGATACGCAGTATTTT
CASSLGGAGTDTQYF
>TRBV6-5|-|-|TRBJ2-2
TGTGCCAGCAGTTTGGGACAACTTAACACCGGGGAGCTGTTTTTT
CASSLGQLNTGELFF
>TRBV5-1|TRBD1|-|TRBJ2-3
TGCGCCAGCAGCTGGGGACAGGGGACAACGGCAGATACGCAGTATTTT
CASSWGQGTTADTQYF
>TRBV5-1|-|once|TRBJ1-4
TGCGCCAGCAGCTTCGGATTCGGGGATGAAAAACTGTTTTTT
CASSFGFGDEKLFF
>TRBV7-9|TRBD2|-|TRBJ2-1
TGTGCCAGCAGCCTGAGGGGGGGACTAGCGGGAGGAGAGCAGTTCTTC
CASSLRGGLAGGEQFF
>TRBV5-4|TRBD2|-|TRBJ2-1
TGTGCCAGCAGCAGAACTAGCGGGAGGAGGGATGAGCAGTTCTTC
CASSRTSGRRDEQFF
>TRBV28|TRBD1|-|TRBJ2-6
TGTGCCAGCAGTTCCCAGGGGGCAGAGGGGGCCAACGTCCTGACTTTC
CASSSQGAEGANVLTF
>TRBV9|TRBD2|-|TRBJ2-1
TGTGCCAGCAGCGGGGGGAGGACTAGCGGGAGCAATGAGCAGTTCTTC
CASSGGRTSGSNEQFF
>TRBV28|-|-|TRBJ1-3
TGTGCCAGCAGCCCCAGGAACTCTGGAAACACCATATATTTT
CASSPRNSGNTIYF
>TRBV28|TRBD1|-|TRBJ2-1
TGTGCCAGCAGTACCGTGCCGGGACAGGGGGTAGCGGGTCGTTTTAATGAGCAGTTCTTC
CASSTVPGQGVAGRFNEQFF
>TRBV7-2|TRBD2|-|TRBJ2-1
TGTGCCAGCAGCTTAGGACTAGCGGGAGTGGGGGTAAGAAATGAGCAGTTCTTC
CASSLGLAGVGVRNEQFF
>TRBV5-4|-|-|TRBJ2-7
TGTGCCAGCAGCTTACGCCAGGGGTACGAGCAGTACTTC
CASSLRQGYEQYF
>TRBV10-1|-|-|TRBJ2-3
TGCGCCAGCAGCGATAGGGGACTGAACACAGATACGCAGTATTTT
CASSDRGLNTDTQYF
>TRBV28|TRBD2|-|TRBJ2-7
TGTGCCAGCCGCCAAGGGACTAGCGCCTACGAGCAGTACTTC
CASRQGTSAYEQYF
>TRBV18|TRBD2|-|TRBJ2-3
TGTGCCAGCTCACCACTAGCGGGAGCCCCCTTGGGAGATACGCAGTATTTT
CASSPLAGAPLGDTQYF
>TRBV9|-|-|TRBJ2-1
TGTGCCAGCAGCGAGGGAGCGCAACTTTCCTACAATGAGCAGTTCTTC
CASSEGAQLSYNEQFF
>TRBV28|TRBD1|-|TRBJ1-2
TGTGCCAGCAGGGGACAGGGGGCCCCGAGCTACACCTTC
CASRGQGAPSYTF
>TRBV10-3|-|once|TRBJ2-2
TGTGTATCCGGGAGTCCGAACACCGGGGAGCTGTTTTTT
CVSGSPNTGELFF